The next 15 T cell receptor beta chains were all read from a single sample in a study of OX40 agonist ivuxolimab in advanced cancers. Using immunoSEQ multiplex PCR, the repertoire was profiled, and TCRdb retains in-frame clones only, with some absent. The table lists around 70,000 clones, approximately 86% of them singletons. The sample consisted of CD4+ or CD8+ T cells sorted from blood, taken in a trial of the OX40 agonist ivuxolimab. The receptors come from an adult with an advanced solid tumor such as melanoma, head and neck, liver or kidney cancer.

This chain links TRBV5-1 with TRBJ2-5, with D possibly matching TRBD1 (5 bases). The germline gives CDR1 SGHRS, CDR2 YFSETQ. The CDR3 covers 12 residues. V was shortened by 0 bases and J by 5 bases, with 5 bases between the two germline ends. The CDR3 sequence is CASSLDRETQYF. The CDR3, as DNA: TGCGCCAGCAGCTTGGACAGGGAGACCCAGTACTTC.

This chain links TRBV19 with TRBJ2-1; no firm D call. Germline V gene sequence: CDR1 LNHDA, CDR2 SQIVND (reference sequence). The CDR3 length is 13 residues. V gave up 0 bases and J gave up 8 bases, with 8 bases separating them. CDR3 amino acids: CASSIDHEYEQFF. The CDR3 nucleotides read TGTGCCAGTAGTATAGATCACGAGTATGAGCAGTTCTTC.

The chain links TRBV14 to TRBJ2-7; no definite D call. This CDR3 has 15 amino acids. The V end lost 1 base, the J end lost 3 bases, and 13 bases lay between the germline ends. From germline, CDR1 is SGHDN and CDR2 FVKESK. The CDR3 here is CASSQATPGFYEQYF. The CDR3 DNA follows: TGTGCCAGCAGCCAAGCGACGCCCGGATTCTACGAGCAGTACTTC.

This chain joins TRBV6-1 and TRBJ1-3; D not resolved. Trimming left V 2 bases short and J 0 bases short, with 8 bases between. Per the germline V gene, CDR1 is MNHNS and CDR2 is SASEGT. This CDR3 contains 15 residues. CDR3 in amino acids: CASSEFTNSGNTIYF. DNA of the CDR3: TGTGCCAGCAGTGAATTTACCAACTCTGGAAACACCATATATTTT.

This clone is a singleton in its sample. This chain uses TRBV18 with TRBJ1-1, with 9 bases that match TRBD1. The CDR3 consists of 15 residues. V lost 4 bases and J lost 2; bases outside the gene matches: 5. Germline-derived CDR1 and CDR2 are KGHSH and LQKENI. Written as DNA, the CDR3 is TGTGCCAGCTCACAGCGGACAGGGGCAAACACTGAAGCTTTCTTT. It yields the protein CASSQRTGANTEAFF.

DNA for the CDR3: TGTGCCAGCAGCTTAAGGGCACAAGACCTAGCCAAAAACATTCAGTACTTC. It translates to CASSLRAQDLAKNIQYF. The chain combines TRBV7-2 with TRBJ2-4; D uncertain. Germline values: CDR1 SGHTA, CDR2 FQGNSA. This CDR3 has 17 residues. The V gene lost 2 bases and the J gene lost 0 bases, with 14 bases spanning the gap.

The chain uses TRBV27 and TRBJ1-2, with D unclear. The CDR3 spans 13 residues. CDR1 and CDR2 from the germline V gene are MNHEY and SMNVEV (reference sequence). V lost 5 bases to trimming and J lost 5 bases, with 12 bases between them. The CDR3 bases are TGTGCCAGCAGTCCTCGGACTACTTATGGCTACACCTTC. Its translation is CASSPRTTYGYTF.

The chain combines TRBV7-2 with TRBJ2-5, with unresolved D. Germline loops: CDR1 SGHTA, CDR2 FQGNSA. Deletions cut 8 bases from V and 1 base from J, with 8 bases between. The CDR3 spans 12 residues. CDR3 nucleotide sequence: TGTGCCAGCGGGCGTCCCCAAGAGACCCAGTACTTC. It specifies CASGRPQETQYF.

This rearrangement joins TRBV9 to TRBJ2-2, with D possibly TRBD1 on 6 matching bases. The CDR3 runs to 14 residues. The V gene's germline CDR1 is SGDLS and CDR2 YYNGEE. The ends were cut back, 1 base at V and 6 bases at J, with 10 bases in the middle. In DNA, the CDR3 is TGTGCCAGCAGCGTAACGGGACAATCCGGGGAGCTGTTTTTT. This encodes CASSVTGQSGELFF.

The V gene is TRBV4-2, the J gene TRBJ1-1; the D gene is possibly TRBD1 (6 bases). The CDR3 is 17 amino acids. V was cut by 4 bases and J by 4 bases, with 22 bases left in between. Germline CDR1 reads LGHNA; CDR2 reads YNFKEQ. CDR3 sequence (DNA): TGTGCCAGCAGCCCCCGAGGGGGAGCTGGGACGGCCACTGAAGCTTTCTTT. Protein sequence: CASSPRGGAGTATEAFF.

This chain joins TRBV7-9 and TRBJ2-1; TRBD2 aligns across 8 bases. The CDR3 totals 18 residues. The V gene's germline CDR1 is SEHNR and CDR2 FQNEAQ (reference sequence). The J segment lost 0 bases and the V segment lost 7 bases, leaving 14 bases of the junction unmatched. This CDR3 reads CASIPGGGPLSSYNEQFF. In DNA, the CDR3 is TGTGCCAGCATCCCCGGGGGGGGACCACTTAGCTCCTACAATGAGCAGTTCTTC.

The chain is built from TRBV6-1 and TRBJ2-1; D is perhaps TRBD2 (5 bases). The CDR3 spans 13 residues. CDR1 and CDR2 from the germline V gene are MNHNS and SASEGT. Deletions cut 5 bases from V and 9 bases from J, with 14 bases between. The CDR3 sequence: CASSPTSLSEQFF. Here the CDR3 DNA reads TGTGCCAGCAGTCCTACTAGTCTATCTGAGCAGTTCTTC.

This clone was detected only a few times. The V and J genes are TRBV5-5 and TRBJ1-6, with a weak D call TRBD1 (5 bases). The germline V gene has CDR1 SGHKS and CDR2 YYEKEE (reference sequence). The CDR3 is 13 amino acids. Between the trimmed V and J ends, which lost 4 bases and 14 bases, there was a span of 16 bases. CDR3 loop: CASSPSGVESLHF. The DNA for the CDR3 is TGTGCCAGCAGCCCCTCGGGGGTGGAATCCCTCCACTTT.

The chain joins TRBV7-2 to TRBJ2-5, with unresolved D. Germline-derived CDR1 and CDR2 are SGHTA and FQGNSA. The CDR3 loop spans 12 amino acids. The germline V and J ends were trimmed by 5 bases and 0 bases, with 4 bases remaining between them. CDR3 bases: TGTGCCAGCAGCCCGTACCAAGAGACCCAGTACTTC. This encodes CASSPYQETQYF.

The CDR3 bases are TGTGCCAGCAGCGATGAAAGGCGGGGGGTCGATGAGCAGTTCTTC. As protein: CASSDERRGVDEQFF. This chain connects TRBV11-2 to TRBJ2-1; 8 nucleotides match TRBD2. J lost 8 bases, V lost 5 bases, and 11 bases had no gene match. Germline values: CDR1 SGHAT, CDR2 FQNNGV. The CDR3 totals 15 residues.